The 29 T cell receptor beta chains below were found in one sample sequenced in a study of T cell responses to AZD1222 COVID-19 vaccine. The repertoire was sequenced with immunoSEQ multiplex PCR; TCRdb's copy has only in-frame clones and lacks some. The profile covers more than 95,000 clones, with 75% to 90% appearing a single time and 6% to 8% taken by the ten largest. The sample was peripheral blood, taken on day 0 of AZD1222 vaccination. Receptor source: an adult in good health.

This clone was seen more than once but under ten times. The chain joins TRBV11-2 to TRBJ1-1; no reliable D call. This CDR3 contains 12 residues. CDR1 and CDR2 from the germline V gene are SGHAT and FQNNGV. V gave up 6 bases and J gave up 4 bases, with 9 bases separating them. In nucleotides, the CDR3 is TGTGCCAGCAGGATAGGTAGCACTGAAGCTTTCTTT. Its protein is CASRIGSTEAFF. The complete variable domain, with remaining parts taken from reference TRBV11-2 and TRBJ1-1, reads EAGVAQSPRYKIIEKRQSVAFWCNPISGHATLYWYQQILGQGPKLLIQFQNNGVVDDSQLPKDRFSAERLKGVDSTLKIQPAKLEDSAVYLCASRIGSTEAFFGQGTRLTVV.

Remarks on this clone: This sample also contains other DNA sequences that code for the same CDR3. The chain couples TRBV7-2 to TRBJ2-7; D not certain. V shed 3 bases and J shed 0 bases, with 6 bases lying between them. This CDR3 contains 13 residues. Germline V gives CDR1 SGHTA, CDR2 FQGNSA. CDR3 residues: CASSLVSSYEQYF. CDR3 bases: TGTGCCAGCAGCTTGGTAAGCTCCTACGAGCAGTACTTC.

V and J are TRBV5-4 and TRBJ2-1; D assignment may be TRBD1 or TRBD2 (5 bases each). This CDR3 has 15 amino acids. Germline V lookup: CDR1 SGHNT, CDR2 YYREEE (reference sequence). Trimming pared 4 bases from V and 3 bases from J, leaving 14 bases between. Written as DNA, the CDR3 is TGTGCCAGCAGCCCCGGGACCTTAATCTACAATGAGCAGTTCTTC. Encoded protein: CASSPGTLIYNEQFF.

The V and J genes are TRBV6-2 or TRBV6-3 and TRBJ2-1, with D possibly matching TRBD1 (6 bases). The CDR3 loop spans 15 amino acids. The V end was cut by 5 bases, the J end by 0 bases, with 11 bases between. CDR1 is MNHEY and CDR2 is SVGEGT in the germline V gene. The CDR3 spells CASSPHRDSYNEQFF. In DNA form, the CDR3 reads TGTGCCAGCAGTCCCCACAGGGACTCCTACAATGAGCAGTTCTTC.

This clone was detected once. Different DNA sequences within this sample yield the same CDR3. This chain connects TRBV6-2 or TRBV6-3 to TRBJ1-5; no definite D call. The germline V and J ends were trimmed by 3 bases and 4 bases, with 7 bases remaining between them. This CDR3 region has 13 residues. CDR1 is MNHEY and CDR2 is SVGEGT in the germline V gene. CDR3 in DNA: TGTGCCAGCAGTTATGGACCTAATCAGCCCCAGCATTTT. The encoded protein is CASSYGPNQPQHF.

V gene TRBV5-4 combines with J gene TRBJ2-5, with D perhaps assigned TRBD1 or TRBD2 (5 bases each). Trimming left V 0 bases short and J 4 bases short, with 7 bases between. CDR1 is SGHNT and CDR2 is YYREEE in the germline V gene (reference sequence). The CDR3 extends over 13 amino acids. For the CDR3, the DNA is TGTGCCAGCAGCTTGGTGGGGGTAGAGACCCAGTACTTC. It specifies CASSLVGVETQYF.

The CDR3 nucleotides read TGTGCCAGCAGCCAAGATGGGCAGGGGGCGAGGAATGAGCAGTTCTTC. Translation: CASSQDGQGARNEQFF. The gene calls are TRBV3-1 (or the pseudogene TRBV3-2) and TRBJ2-1; 8 positions agree with TRBD1. Per germline, CDR1 LGHDT and CDR2 YNNKEL (reference sequence). The V gene end was trimmed by 0 bases and the J gene end by 7 bases; junction bases not matched to a gene: 8. The CDR3 extends over 16 amino acids.

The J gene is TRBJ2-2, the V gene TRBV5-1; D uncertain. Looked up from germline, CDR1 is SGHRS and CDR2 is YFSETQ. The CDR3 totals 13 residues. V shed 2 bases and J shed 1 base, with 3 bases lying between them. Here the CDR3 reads CASSLQNTGELFF. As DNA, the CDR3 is TGCGCCAGCAGCTTACAGAACACCGGGGAGCTGTTTTTT. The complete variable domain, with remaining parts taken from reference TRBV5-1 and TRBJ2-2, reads KAGVTQTPRYLIKTRGQQVTLSCSPISGHRSVSWYQQTPGQGLQFLFEYFSETQRNKGNFPGRFSGRQFSNSRSEMNVSTLELGDSALYLCASSLQNTGELFFGEGSRLTVL.

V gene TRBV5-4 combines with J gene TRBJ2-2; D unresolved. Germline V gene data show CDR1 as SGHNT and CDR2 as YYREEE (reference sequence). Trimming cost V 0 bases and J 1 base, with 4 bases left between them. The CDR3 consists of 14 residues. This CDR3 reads CASSLGQNTGELFF. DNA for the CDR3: TGTGCCAGCAGCTTGGGGCAGAACACCGGGGAGCTGTTTTTT.

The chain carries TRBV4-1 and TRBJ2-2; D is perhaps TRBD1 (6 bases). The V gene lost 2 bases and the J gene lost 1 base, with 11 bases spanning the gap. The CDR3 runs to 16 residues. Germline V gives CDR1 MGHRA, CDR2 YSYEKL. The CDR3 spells CASSQQPGQNTGELFF. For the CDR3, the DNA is TGCGCCAGCAGCCAACAACCGGGACAGAACACCGGGGAGCTGTTTTTT.

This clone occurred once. CDR3 coding DNA: TGTGCCACCAGCAGGGGGGTAGGGGGAAGGAATGAAAAACTGTTTTTT. Amino acid sequence: CATSRGVGGRNEKLFF. The J gene is TRBJ1-4, the V gene TRBV15; D is possibly TRBD1 (6 bases). Germline V lookup: CDR1 LNHNV, CDR2 YYDKDF (reference sequence). The CDR3 contains 16 residues. V lost 3 bases, J lost 5 bases, and 16 bases lay in between.

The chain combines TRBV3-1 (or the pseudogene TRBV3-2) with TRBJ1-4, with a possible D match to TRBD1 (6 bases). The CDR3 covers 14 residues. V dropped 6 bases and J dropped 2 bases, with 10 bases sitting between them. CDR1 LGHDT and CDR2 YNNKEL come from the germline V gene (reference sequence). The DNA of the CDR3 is TGTGCCAGCAGTTACAGGGCCACTAATGAAAAACTGTTTTTT. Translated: CASSYRATNEKLFF.

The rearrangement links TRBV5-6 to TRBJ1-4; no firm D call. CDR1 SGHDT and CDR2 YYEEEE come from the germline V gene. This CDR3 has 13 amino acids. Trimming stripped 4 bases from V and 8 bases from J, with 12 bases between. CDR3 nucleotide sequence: TGTGCCAGCAGCCCGCGAAGAGCGGAAAAACTGTTTTTT. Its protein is CASSPRRAEKLFF.

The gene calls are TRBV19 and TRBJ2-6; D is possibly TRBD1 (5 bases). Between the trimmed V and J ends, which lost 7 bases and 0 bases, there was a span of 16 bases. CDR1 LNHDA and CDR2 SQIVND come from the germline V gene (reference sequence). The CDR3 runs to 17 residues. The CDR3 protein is CASTRGAGNSGANVLTF. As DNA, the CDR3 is TGTGCCAGTACCAGAGGAGCAGGGAACTCTGGGGCCAACGTCCTGACTTTC. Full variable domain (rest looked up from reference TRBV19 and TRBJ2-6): DGGITQSPKYLFRKEGQNVTLSCEQNLNHDAMYWYRQDPGQGLRLIYYSQIVNDFQKGDIAEGYSVSREKKESFPLTVTSAQKNPTAFYLCASTRGAGNSGANVLTFGAGSRLTVL.

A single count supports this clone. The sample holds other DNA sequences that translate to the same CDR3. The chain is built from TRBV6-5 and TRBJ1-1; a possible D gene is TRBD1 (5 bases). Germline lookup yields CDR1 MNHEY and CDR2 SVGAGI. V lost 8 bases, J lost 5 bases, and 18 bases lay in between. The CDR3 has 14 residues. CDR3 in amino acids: CASGGWGLITEAFF. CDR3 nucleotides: TGTGCCAGCGGGGGGTGGGGGTTGATAACTGAAGCTTTCTTT.

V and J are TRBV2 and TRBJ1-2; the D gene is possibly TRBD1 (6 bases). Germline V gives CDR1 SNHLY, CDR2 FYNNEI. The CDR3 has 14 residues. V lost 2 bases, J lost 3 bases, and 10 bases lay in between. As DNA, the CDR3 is TGTGCCAGCAGTGAACAGGGGCGATACTATGGCTACACCTTC. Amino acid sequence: CASSEQGRYYGYTF.

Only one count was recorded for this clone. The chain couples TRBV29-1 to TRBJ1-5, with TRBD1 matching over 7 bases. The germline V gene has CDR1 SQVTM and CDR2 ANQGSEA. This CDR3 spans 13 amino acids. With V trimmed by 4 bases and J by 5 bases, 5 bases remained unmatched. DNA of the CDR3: TGCAGCGTTGCGGGGACAGCTCATCAGCCCCAGCATTTT. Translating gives CSVAGTAHQPQHF.

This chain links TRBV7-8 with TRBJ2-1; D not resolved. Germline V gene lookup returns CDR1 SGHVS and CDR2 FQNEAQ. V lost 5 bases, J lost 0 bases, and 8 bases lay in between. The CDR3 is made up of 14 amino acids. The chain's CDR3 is CASSPSSSYNEQFF. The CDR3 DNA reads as TGTGCCAGCAGCCCCAGTAGCTCCTACAATGAGCAGTTCTTC.

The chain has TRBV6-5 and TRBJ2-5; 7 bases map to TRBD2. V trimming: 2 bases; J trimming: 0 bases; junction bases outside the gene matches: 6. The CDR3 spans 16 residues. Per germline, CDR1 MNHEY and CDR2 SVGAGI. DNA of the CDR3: TGTGCCAGCAGTTACGGTAGCGGGCCATACCAAGAGACCCAGTACTTC. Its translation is CASSYGSGPYQETQYF.

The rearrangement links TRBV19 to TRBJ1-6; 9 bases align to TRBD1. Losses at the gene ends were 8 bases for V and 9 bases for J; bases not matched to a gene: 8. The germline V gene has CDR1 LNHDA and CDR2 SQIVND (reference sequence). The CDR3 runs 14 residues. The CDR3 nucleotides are TGTGCCAGTGCTTTGGGACAGGGCGGTTCACCCCTCCACTTT. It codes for CASALGQGGSPLHF.

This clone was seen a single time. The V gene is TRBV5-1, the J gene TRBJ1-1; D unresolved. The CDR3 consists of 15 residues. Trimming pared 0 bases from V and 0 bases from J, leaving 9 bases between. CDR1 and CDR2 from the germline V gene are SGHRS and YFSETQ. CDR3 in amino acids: CASSLGAALNTEAFF. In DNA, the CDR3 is TGCGCCAGCAGCTTGGGGGCGGCCCTGAACACTGAAGCTTTCTTT. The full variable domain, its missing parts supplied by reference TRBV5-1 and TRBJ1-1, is KAGVTQTPRYLIKTRGQQVTLSCSPISGHRSVSWYQQTPGQGLQFLFEYFSETQRNKGNFPGRFSGRQFSNSRSEMNVSTLELGDSALYLCASSLGAALNTEAFFGQGTRLTVV.

The CDR3 nucleotides read TGTGCCAGCAGCCAAGATAGCCCCCTCGACCGTTATAGCAATCAGCCCCAGCATTTT. This codes for CASSQDSPLDRYSNQPQHF. The V and J genes are TRBV3-1 (or the pseudogene TRBV3-2) and TRBJ1-5; D gene ambiguous. Trimming stripped 0 bases from V and 0 bases from J, with 18 bases between. Germline values: CDR1 LGHDT, CDR2 YNNKEL (reference sequence). The CDR3 covers 19 residues.

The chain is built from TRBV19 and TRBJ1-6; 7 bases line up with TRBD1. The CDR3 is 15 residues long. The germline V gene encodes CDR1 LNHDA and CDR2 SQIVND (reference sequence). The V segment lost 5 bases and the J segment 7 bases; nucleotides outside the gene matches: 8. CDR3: CASSPNRGGNSPLHF. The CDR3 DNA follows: TGTGCCAGTAGTCCCAACAGGGGAGGCAATTCACCCCTCCACTTT.

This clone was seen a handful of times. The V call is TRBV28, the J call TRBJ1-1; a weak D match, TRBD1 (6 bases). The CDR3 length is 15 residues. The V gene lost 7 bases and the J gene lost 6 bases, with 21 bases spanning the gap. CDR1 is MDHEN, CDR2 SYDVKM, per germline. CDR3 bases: TGTGCCAGCATCCATTATGGGTCGGGGGCCCCTGAAGCTTTCTTT. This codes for CASIHYGSGAPEAFF.

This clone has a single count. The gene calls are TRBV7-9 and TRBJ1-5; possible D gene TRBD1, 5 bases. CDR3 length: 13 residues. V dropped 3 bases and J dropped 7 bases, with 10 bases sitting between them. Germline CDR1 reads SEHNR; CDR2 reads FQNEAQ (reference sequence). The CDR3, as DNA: TGTGCCAGCAGCTTGTGGGGGGACCAGCCCCAGCATTTT. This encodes CASSLWGDQPQHF. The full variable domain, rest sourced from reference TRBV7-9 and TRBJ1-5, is DTGVSQNPRHKITKRGQNVTFRCDPISEHNRLYWYRQTLGQGPEFLTYFQNEAQLEKSRLLSDRFSAERPKGSFSTLEIQRTEQGDSAMYLCASSLWGDQPQHFGDGTRLSIL.

The CDR3 loop is CASSPSDRIDYGYTF. DNA of the CDR3: TGTGCCAGCAGCCCCTCTGACAGGATCGACTATGGCTACACCTTC. V gene TRBV28 combines with J gene TRBJ1-2, with D possibly being TRBD1 (6 bases). The CDR3 is 15 amino acids. Per germline, CDR1 MDHEN and CDR2 SYDVKM. Trimming took 6 bases from V and 3 from J, leaving 17 bases between them.

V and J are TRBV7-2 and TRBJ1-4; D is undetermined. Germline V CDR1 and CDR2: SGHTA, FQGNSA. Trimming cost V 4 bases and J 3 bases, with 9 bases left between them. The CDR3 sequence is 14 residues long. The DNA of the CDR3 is TGTGCCAGCAGCTCCTTTAAATCTAATGAAAAACTGTTTTTT. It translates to CASSSFKSNEKLFF.

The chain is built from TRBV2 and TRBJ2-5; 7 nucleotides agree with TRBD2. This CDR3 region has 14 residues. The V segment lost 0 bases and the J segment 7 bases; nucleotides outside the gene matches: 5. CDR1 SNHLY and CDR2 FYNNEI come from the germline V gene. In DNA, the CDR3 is TGTGCCAGCAGTGAAGCGGCGGGGAGGGGGACCCAGTACTTC. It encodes CASSEAAGRGTQYF. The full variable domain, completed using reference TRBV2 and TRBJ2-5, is EPEVTQTPSHQVTQMGQEVILRCVPISNHLYFYWYRQILGQKVEFLVSFYNNEISEKSEIFDDQFSVERPDGSNFTLKIRSTKLEDSAMYFCASSEAAGRGTQYFGPGTRLLVL.

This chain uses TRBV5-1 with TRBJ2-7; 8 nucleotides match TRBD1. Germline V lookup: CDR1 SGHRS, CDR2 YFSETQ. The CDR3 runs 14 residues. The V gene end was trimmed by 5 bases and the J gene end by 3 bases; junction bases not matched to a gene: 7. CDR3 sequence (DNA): TGCGCCAGCAGACCCAGGACAGGGCGCTACGAGCAGTACTTC. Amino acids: CASRPRTGRYEQYF.